This T cell receptor (beta chain) was recovered during a study of blood T cell repertoires in COVID-19. Study details: Some COVID-19 samples were acute and others convalescent; all came from the United States, Italy and Spain. T cells, B-cell-depleted T cells, or PBMCs supplied cDNA or gDNA.

The V end lost 1 base, the J end lost 7 bases, and 14 bases lay between the germline ends. The CDR3 sequence is 14 residues long. Looked up from germline, CDR1 is GTSNPN and CDR2 is SVGIG (reference sequence). Original processing methods: From reference gene primer amplification, estimates of nucleated cell counts were derived. The data were produced by immunoSEQ multiplex PCR, yet TCRdb's version contains in-frame clones alone and is incomplete. That table furnishes V, J and clone size, whereas the DNA furnished D and trimming. The data hold just under 85,000 clones, with around 84% observed a single time. This clone has just a few counts.

Material: peripheral blood. The clonotype was recovered from a man at least 80 years old with active or convalescent COVID-19. The chain recombines TRBV30 with TRBJ1-5; the D gene is possibly TRBD1 (6 bases). The CDR3 loop reads CAWSEKGGEQPQHF. The CDR3 bases are TGTGCCTGGAGTGAGAAAGGGGGGGAACAGCCCCAGCATTTT.